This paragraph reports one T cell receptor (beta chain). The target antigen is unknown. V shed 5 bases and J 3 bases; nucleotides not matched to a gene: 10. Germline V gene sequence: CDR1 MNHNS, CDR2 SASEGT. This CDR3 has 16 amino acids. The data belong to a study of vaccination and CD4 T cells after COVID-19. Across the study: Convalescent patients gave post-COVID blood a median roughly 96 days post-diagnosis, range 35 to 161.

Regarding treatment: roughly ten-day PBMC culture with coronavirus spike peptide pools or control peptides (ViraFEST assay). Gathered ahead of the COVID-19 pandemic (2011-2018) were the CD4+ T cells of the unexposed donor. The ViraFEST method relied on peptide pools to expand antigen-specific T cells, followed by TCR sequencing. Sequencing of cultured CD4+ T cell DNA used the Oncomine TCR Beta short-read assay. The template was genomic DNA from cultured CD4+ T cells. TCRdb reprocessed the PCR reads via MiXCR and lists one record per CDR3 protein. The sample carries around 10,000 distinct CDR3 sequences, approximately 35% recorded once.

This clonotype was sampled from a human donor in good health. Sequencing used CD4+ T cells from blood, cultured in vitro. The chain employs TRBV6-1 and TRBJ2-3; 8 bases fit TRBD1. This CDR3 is CASSQGAGVWTDTQYF. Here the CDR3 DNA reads TGTGCCAGCAGTCAGGGGGCCGGCGTATGGACAGATACGCAGTATTTT.